This T cell receptor (beta chain) originates from a study of blood T cell repertoires in COVID-19. Study-level background: There were acute and convalescent COVID-19 samples, and they came from the United States, Italy and Spain. In each case, the material was cDNA or gDNA derived from T cells, B-cell-depleted T cells, or PBMCs.

Original methodology: Amplification of reference gene primers was used by the study to estimate nucleated cell counts. Profiled with immunoSEQ multiplex PCR; TCRdb holds only in-frame clones, not every one. D and trimming come from the DNA, and the V and J calls and clone size come from that table. Counted here are some 150,000 clones, roughly 89% occurring once; the ten biggest clones make up around 1.5%. The CDR3 is made up of 18 amino acids. Trimming cost V 0 bases and J 8 bases; bases outside gene matches: 13. Germline V gene lookup returns CDR1 SGDLS and CDR2 YYNGEE. This chain joins TRBV9 and TRBJ2-3; 12 nucleotides align to TRBD2. Specimen: peripheral blood. The receptor was isolated from a human donor in a cohort sampled during active COVID-19. This chain's CDR3 is CASSVDARLAGGLLTQYF. The CDR3, as DNA: TGTGCCAGCAGCGTAGATGCGCGGCTAGCGGGGGGGCTGCTTACGCAGTATTTT.